This TCR beta chain was observed in a study of cytomegalovirus exposure and HLA in healthy donors. General observations from the study: The investigators catalogued some 150 TCR beta chains as cytomegalovirus-associated. For most TCR beta V segments, an earlier analysis put the productive rate at about 90% or about 30% of the time.

The PCR used 60 Vbeta and 13 Jbeta primers. Libraries were prepared by immunoSEQ multiplex PCR; TCRdb keeps only in-frame clonotypes and omits some of them. The repertoire has about 94,000 clones, about three quarters of them found once; the top ten carry roughly 7.7%. V lost 4 bases to trimming and J lost 4 bases; unmatched junction nucleotides: 5. CDR1 MNHNY and CDR2 SVGAGI come from the germline V gene (reference sequence). The CDR3 runs to 15 residues. In regard to this clone: Antigen specificity is unknown.

The TCR originated in a man aged 35 to 55 in good health and CMV-seropositive. The chain uses TRBV6-6 and TRBJ2-3, with TRBD1 matching 10 bases. Specimen: PBMCs. The CDR3 sequence is CASSFRDRGSDTQYF. CDR3 nucleotide sequence: TGTGCCAGCAGTTTCCGGGACAGGGGATCAGATACGCAGTATTTT.